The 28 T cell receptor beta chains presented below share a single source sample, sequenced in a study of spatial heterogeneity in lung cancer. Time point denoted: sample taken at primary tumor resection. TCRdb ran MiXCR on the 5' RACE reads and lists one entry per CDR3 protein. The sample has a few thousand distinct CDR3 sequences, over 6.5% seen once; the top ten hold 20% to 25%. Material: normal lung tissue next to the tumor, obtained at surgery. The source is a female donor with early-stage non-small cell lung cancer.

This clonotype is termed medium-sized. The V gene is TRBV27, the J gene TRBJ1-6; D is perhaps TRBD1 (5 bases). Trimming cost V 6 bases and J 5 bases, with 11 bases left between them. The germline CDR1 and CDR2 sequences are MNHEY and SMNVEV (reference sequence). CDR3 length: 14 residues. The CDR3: CASRGGTNNSPLHF. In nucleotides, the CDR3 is TGTGCCAGCAGGGGGGGGACTAATAATTCACCCCTCCACTTT.

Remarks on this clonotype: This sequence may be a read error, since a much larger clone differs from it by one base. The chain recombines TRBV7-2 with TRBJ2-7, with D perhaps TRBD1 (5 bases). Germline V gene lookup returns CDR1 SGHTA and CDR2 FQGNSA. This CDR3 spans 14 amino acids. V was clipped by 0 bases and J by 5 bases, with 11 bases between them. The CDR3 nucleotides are TGTGCCAGCAGCTTAGCGGGGCATGGCCACGAGCAGTACTTC. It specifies CASSLAGHGHEQYF.

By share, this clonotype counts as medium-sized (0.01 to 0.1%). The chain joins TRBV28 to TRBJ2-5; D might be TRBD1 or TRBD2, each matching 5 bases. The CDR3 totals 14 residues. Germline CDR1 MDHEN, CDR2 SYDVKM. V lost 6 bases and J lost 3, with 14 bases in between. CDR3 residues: CASRESGTEETQYF. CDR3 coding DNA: TGTGCCAGCAGAGAGTCCGGGACGGAAGAGACCCAGTACTTC.

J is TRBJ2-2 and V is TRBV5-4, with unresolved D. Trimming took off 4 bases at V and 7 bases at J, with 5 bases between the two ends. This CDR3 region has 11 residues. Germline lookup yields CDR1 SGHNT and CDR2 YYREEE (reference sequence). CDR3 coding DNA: TGTGCCAGCAGCGTGGACGGGGAGCTGTTTTTT. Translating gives CASSVDGELFF.

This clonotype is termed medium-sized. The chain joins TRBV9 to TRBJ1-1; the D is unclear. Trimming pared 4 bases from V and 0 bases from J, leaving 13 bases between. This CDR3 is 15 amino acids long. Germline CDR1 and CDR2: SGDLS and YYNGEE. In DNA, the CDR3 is TGTGCCAGCAGCCCTCAAGGCCAGGTGAACACTGAAGCTTTCTTT. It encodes CASSPQGQVNTEAFF.

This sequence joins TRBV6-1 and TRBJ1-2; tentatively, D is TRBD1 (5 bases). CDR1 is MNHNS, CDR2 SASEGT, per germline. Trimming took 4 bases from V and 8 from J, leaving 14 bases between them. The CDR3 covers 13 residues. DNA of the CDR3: TGTGCCAGCAGTGGAAGAGCCTGGGACGGCTACACCTTC. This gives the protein CASSGRAWDGYTF.

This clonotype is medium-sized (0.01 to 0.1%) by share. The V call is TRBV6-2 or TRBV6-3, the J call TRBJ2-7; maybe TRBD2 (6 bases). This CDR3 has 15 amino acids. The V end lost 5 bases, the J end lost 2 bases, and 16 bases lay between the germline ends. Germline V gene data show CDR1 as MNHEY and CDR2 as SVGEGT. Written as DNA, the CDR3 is TGTGCCAGCAGTGAAACTAGCCCGGGCACCTACGAGCAGTACTTC. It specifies CASSETSPGTYEQYF.

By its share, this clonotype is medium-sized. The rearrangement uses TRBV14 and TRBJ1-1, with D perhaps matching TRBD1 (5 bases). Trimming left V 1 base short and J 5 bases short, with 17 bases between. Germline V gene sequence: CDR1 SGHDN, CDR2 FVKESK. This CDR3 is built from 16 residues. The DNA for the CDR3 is TGTGCCAGCAGCCAAGGGTTTCTGTGGCAGGGAACTGAAGCTTTCTTT. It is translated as CASSQGFLWQGTEAFF. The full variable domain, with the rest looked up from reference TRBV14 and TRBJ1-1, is EAGVTQFPSHSVIEKGQTVTLRCDPISGHDNLYWYRRVMGKEIKFLLHFVKESKQDESGMPNNRFLAERTGGTYSTLKVQPAELEDSGVYFCASSQGFLWQGTEAFFGQGTRLTVV.

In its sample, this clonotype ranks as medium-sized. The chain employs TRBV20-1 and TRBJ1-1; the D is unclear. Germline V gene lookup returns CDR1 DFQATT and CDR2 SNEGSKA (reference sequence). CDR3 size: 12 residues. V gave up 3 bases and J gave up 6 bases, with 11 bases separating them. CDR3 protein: CSASPGGSEAFF. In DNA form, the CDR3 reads TGCAGTGCTAGCCCCGGCGGGTCTGAAGCTTTCTTT.

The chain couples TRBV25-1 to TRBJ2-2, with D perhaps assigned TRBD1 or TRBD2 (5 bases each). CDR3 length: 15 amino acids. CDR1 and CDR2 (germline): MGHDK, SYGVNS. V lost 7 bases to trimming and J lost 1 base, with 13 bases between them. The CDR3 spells CASMGPRGNTGELFF. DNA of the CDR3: TGTGCCAGCATGGGTCCGAGGGGGAACACCGGGGAGCTGTTTTTT.

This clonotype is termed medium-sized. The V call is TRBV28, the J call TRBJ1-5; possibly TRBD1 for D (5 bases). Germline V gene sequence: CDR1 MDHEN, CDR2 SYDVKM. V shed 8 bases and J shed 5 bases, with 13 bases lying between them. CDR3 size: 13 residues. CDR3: CASGREGHQPQHF. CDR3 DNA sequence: TGTGCCAGCGGGAGGGAGGGGCATCAGCCCCAGCATTTT.

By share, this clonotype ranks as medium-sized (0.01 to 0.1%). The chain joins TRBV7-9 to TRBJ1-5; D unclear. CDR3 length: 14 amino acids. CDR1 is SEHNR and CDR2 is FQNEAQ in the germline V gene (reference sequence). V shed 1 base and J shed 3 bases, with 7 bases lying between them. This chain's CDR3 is CASSLGQNNQPQHF. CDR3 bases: TGTGCCAGCAGCTTAGGACAAAACAATCAGCCCCAGCATTTT. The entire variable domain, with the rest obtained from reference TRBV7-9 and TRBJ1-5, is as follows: DTGVSQNPRHKITKRGQNVTFRCDPISEHNRLYWYRQTLGQGPEFLTYFQNEAQLEKSRLLSDRFSAERPKGSFSTLEIQRTEQGDSAMYLCASSLGQNNQPQHFGDGTRLSIL.

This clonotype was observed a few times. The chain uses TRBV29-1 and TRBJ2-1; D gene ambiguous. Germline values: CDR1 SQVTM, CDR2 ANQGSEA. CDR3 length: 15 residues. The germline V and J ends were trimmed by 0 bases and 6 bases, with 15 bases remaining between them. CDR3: CSVEESHLSGNEQFF. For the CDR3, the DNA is TGCAGCGTTGAAGAATCTCACCTATCGGGCAATGAGCAGTTCTTC.

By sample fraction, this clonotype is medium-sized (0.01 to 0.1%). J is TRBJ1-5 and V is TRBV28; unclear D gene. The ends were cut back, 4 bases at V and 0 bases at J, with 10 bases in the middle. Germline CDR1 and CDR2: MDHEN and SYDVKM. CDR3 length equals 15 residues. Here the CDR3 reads CASSYSDGSNQPQHF. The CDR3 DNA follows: TGTGCCAGCAGTTACTCGGACGGTAGCAATCAGCCCCAGCATTTT.

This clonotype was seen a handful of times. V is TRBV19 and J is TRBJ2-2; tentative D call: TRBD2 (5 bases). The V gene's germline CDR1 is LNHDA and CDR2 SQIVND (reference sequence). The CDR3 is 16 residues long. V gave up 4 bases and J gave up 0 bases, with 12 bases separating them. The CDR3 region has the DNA TGTGCCAGTAGTAGCCCTGGACTCTCGAACACCGGGGAGCTGTTTTTT. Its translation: CASSSPGLSNTGELFF.

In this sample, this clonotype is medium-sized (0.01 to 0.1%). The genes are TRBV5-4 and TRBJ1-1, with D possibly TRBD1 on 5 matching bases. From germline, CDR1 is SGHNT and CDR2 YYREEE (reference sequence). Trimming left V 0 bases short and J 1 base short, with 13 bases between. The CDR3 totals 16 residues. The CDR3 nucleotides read TGTGCCAGCAGCTTGGAGTGGGGACTCAGGAACACTGAAGCTTTCTTT. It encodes CASSLEWGLRNTEAFF. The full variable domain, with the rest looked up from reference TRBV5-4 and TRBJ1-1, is ETGVTQSPTHLIKTRGQQVTLRCSSQSGHNTVSWYQQALGQGPQFIFQYYREEENGRGNFPPRFSGLQFPNYSSELNVNALELDDSALYLCASSLEWGLRNTEAFFGQGTRLTVV.

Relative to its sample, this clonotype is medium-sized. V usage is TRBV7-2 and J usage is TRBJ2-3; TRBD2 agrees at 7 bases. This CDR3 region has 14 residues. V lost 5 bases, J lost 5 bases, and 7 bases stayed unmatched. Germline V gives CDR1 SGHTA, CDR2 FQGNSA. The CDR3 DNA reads TGTGCCAGCAGCCCTGGCGTAGCGGGAGATACGCAGTATTTT. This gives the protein CASSPGVAGDTQYF.

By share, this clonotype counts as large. DNA of the CDR3: TGTGCCAGCAGCTTGGGGCAGGGGGAGACCCAGTACTTC. It encodes CASSLGQGETQYF. The gene calls are TRBV5-4 and TRBJ2-5, with D maybe TRBD1 (6 bases). V lost 0 bases and J 5 bases, leaving 8 bases between the germline ends. Germline V gene data show CDR1 as SGHNT and CDR2 as YYREEE (reference sequence). The CDR3 is made up of 13 amino acids.

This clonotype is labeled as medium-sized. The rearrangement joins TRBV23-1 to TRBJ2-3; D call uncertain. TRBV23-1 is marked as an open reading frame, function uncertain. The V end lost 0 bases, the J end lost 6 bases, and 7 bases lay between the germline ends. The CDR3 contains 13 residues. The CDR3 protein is CASSQSSRDTQYF. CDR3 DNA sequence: TGCGCCAGCAGTCAATCGTCACGCGATACGCAGTATTTT.

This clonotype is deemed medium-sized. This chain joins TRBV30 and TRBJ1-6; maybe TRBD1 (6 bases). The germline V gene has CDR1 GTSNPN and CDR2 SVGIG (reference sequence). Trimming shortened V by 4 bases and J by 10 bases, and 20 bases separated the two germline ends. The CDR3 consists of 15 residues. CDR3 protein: CAWTSTGTRGSPLHF. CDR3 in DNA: TGTGCCTGGACCTCCACGGGGACACGGGGATCACCCCTCCACTTT.

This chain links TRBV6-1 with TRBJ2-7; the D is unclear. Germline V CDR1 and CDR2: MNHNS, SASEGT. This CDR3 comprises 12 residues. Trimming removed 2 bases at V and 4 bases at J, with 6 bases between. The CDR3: CASSERKYEQYV. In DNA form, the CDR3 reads TGTGCCAGCAGTGAAAGGAAGTACGAGCAGTACGTC.

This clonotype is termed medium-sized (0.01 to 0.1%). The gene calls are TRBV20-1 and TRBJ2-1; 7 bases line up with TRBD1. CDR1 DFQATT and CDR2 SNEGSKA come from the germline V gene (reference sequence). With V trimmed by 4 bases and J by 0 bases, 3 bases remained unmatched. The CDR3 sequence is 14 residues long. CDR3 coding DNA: TGCAGTGCTAACAGGGGCAGCTCCTACAATGAGCAGTTCTTC. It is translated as CSANRGSSYNEQFF.

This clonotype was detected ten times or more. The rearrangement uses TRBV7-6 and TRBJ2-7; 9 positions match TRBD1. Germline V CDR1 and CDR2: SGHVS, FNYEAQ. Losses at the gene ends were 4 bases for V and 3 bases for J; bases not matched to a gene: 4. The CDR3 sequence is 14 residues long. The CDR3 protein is CASSSQGASYEQYF. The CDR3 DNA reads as TGTGCCAGCAGCTCACAGGGGGCGAGCTACGAGCAGTACTTC.

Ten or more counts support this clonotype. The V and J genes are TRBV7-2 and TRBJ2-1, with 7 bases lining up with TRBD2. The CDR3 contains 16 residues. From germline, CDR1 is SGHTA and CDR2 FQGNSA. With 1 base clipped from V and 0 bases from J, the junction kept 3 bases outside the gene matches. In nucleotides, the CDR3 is TGTGCCAGCAGCTTAGTCCCGGGGGGCTCCTACAATGAGCAGTTCTTC. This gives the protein CASSLVPGGSYNEQFF.

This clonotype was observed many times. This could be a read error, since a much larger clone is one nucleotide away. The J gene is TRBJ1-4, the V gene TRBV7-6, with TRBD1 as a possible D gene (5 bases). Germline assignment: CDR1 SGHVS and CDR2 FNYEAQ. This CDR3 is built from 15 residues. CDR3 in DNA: TGTGCCAGCAGCCAAAGTCCTGGGGCTAATAAAAAACTGTTTTTT. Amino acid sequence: CASSQSPGANKKLFF.

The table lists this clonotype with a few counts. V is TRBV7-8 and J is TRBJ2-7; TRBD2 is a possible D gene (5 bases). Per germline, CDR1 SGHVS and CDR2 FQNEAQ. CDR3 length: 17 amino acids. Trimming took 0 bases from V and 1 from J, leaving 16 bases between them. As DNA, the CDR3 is TGTGCCAGCAGCTTAGCCCGGGGAACAGAACCATCCTACGAGCAGTACGTC. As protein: CASSLARGTEPSYEQYV.

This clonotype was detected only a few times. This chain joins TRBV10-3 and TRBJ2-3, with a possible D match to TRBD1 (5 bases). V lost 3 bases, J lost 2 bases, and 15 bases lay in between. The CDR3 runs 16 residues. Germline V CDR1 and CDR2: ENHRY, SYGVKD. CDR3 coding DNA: TGTGCCATCAGTGAAGGTGGCCAGGGTCCCACAGATACGCAGTATTTT. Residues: CAISEGGQGPTDTQYF.

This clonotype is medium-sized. DNA for the CDR3: TGTGCCAGCAGGGGGGGGACTCAGAGCTCCTACGAGCAGTACTTC. It yields the protein CASRGGTQSSYEQYF. The chain couples TRBV6-5 to TRBJ2-7, with TRBD2 matching 7 bases. Germline trimming cut 6 bases from V and 0 bases from J; bases unmatched to any gene: 8. The CDR3 sequence is 15 residues long. CDR1 MNHEY and CDR2 SVGAGI come from the germline V gene.